This section outlines one T cell receptor beta chain sequence together with its context. Assay used: immunoSEQ multiplex PCR; TCRdb lists only in-frame clones, some missing. The data contain roughly 120,000 clones, about 85% of them singletons. The data stem from a study of blood T cell repertoires in COVID-19. Seattle patients were enrolled during active infection and followed longitudinally. Unmatched junction bases numbered 8, after V lost 4 bases and J lost 8 bases. From germline, CDR1 is LNHDA and CDR2 SQIVND (reference sequence). The CDR3 spans 15 residues. The TCR comes from a woman in her sixties or seventies with COVID-19, enrolled during active disease. Material: peripheral blood. V and J are TRBV19 and TRBJ1-4; 9 bases fit TRBD1. The CDR3 bases are TGTGCCAGTAGTACCCGGAGGACAGGGGACGAAAAACTGTTTTTT. Translated, it gives CASSTRRTGDEKLFF.